These T cell receptor beta chains were read from a single sample in a study of T cell responses to AZD1222 COVID-19 vaccine. Profiled with immunoSEQ multiplex PCR; TCRdb holds only in-frame clones, not every one. Of around 160,000 clones listed, about 93% were seen once; the top ten hold around 2.8%. Sequencing used peripheral blood, obtained on day 0 of MenACWY control vaccination. Source of these receptors: an adult in good health. CDR3s include the opening cysteine and the closing phenylalanine or tryptophan. Fields, in order: J gene, V gene, CDR3 protein.

J: TRBJ1-3; V: TRBV9; CDR3: CASSVSDSGNTIYF
J: TRBJ2-1; V: TRBV9; CDR3: CASSGGGGAYNEQFF
J: TRBJ2-3; V: TRBV19; CDR3: CASSGGVRQASTDTQYF
J: TRBJ1-5; V: TRBV6-5; CDR3: CASTKTQGRQPQHF
J: TRBJ1-6; V: TRBV12-3/TRBV12-4; CDR3: CASSLGGPLHF
J: TRBJ2-7; V: TRBV19; CDR3: CASSRLPGTNSYEQYF
J: TRBJ2-7; V: TRBV6-5; CDR3: CASRPPTGTYEQYF
J: TRBJ1-2; V: TRBV9; CDR3: CASSASTGGDRAQGYGYTF
J: TRBJ1-1; V: TRBV5-1; CDR3: CASSQDLSGAFF
J: TRBJ1-6; V: TRBV12-3/TRBV12-4; CDR3: CASSLDLNSPLHF
J: TRBJ2-3; V: TRBV30; CDR3: CAWSALSSSTDTQYF
J: TRBJ2-1; V: TRBV27; CDR3: CASSLSGLAGGISSYNEQFF
J: TRBJ1-1; V: TRBV6-5; CDR3: CASSLQVNTEAFF
J: TRBJ2-3; V: TRBV28; CDR3: CASTGTSGSWADTQYF
J: TRBJ1-1; V: TRBV19; CDR3: CASSTTRGTEAFF
J: TRBJ1-1; V: TRBV28; CDR3: CASSSEGPYLPRGAFF
J: TRBJ2-1; V: TRBV15; CDR3: CATSRTDPAASYNEQFF
J: TRBJ2-5; V: TRBV11-3; CDR3: CASSLSGDETQYF
J: TRBJ2-3; V: TRBV2; CDR3: CASARGDTQYF
J: TRBJ1-1; V: TRBV7-3; CDR3: CASSPTGSAEAFF
J: TRBJ1-1; V: TRBV11-2; CDR3: CASSLAGYTEAFF
J: TRBJ1-1; V: TRBV5-4; CDR3: CASSPQQPTEAFF
J: TRBJ2-7; V: TRBV25-1; CDR3: CASSHTGLEQYF
J: TRBJ1-5; V: TRBV10-3; CDR3: CAISTGGGNQPQHF
J: TRBJ2-5; V: TRBV29-1; CDR3: CSVLDRGFGETQYF
J: TRBJ1-1; V: TRBV5-1; CDR3: CASSLRTLNTEAFF
J: TRBJ2-7; V: TRBV30; CDR3: CAWSETGVTYEQYF
J: TRBJ1-2; V: TRBV6-5; CDR3: CASRNLDYGYTF
J: TRBJ2-5; V: TRBV5-1; CDR3: CASSLAGQGAGETQYF
J: TRBJ1-5; V: TRBV19; CDR3: CASSTPGRGNQPQHF
J: TRBJ1-5; V: TRBV7-9; CDR3: CASSFSELPNQPQHF
J: TRBJ2-7; V: TRBV7-9; CDR3: CASSLSSGRPWEQYF
J: TRBJ1-4; V: TRBV24-1; CDR3: CATSDTGTGNEKLFF
J: TRBJ2-1; V: TRBV6-6; CDR3: CASSAKLAGGGNEQFF
J: TRBJ1-5; V: TRBV19; CDR3: CASSRGLNQPQHF
J: TRBJ2-2; V: TRBV25-1; CDR3: CASSGGRAGELFF
J: TRBJ1-2; V: TRBV6-6; CDR3: CASSYSRASNYGYTF
J: TRBJ2-1; V: TRBV28; CDR3: CASSLILAAWDEQFF
J: TRBJ1-5; V: TRBV27; CDR3: CASSLSPGQPQHF
J: TRBJ1-5; V: TRBV19; CDR3: CASSIEPADSQPQHF
J: TRBJ1-2; V: TRBV5-1; CDR3: CATRWGGNDGYTF
J: TRBJ2-7; V: TRBV5-1; CDR3: CASSFGEFSSYEQYF